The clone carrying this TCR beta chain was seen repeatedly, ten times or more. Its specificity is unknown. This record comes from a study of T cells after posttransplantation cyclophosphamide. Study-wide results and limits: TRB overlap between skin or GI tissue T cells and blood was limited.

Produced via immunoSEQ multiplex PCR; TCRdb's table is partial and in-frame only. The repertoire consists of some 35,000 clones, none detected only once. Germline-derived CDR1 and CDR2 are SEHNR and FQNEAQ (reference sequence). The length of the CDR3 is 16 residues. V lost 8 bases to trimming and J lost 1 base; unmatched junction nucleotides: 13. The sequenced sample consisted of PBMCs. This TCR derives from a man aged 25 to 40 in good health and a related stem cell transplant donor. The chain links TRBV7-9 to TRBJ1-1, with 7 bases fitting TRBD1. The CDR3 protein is CASSLWDRGPNTEAFF. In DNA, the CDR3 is TGTGCCAGCTCCTTATGGGACAGAGGGCCGAACACTGAAGCTTTCTTT.